Listed here are 16 T cell receptor beta chains from one sample, sequenced in a study of CD8 T cells in ankylosing spondylitis. TCRdb re-called the 5' RACE reads through MiXCR, storing one row per CDR3 protein. Of under 250,000 distinct CDR3 sequences listed, about 10% are singletons. Sequencing was carried out using blood, either unsorted or a sorted T cell fraction (not recorded which). The receptors were sampled from a male donor with ankylosing spondylitis or in good health (not recorded which).

This clonotype came up many times. V is TRBV12-3 or TRBV12-4 and J is TRBJ2-3; 7 bases line up with TRBD2. The CDR3 consists of 15 residues. V was clipped by 5 bases and J by 2 bases; unmatched bases: 7. CDR3 in amino acids: CASSPDGRYTDTQYF. CDR3 sequence (DNA): TGTGCCAGCAGTCCGGACGGGAGGTACACAGATACGCAGTATTTT.

This clonotype was detected a few times. At one of its ends the junction is not consistent with the germline gene, which may arise from a read error. The V call is TRBV7-2, the J call TRBJ1-2; TRBD1 agrees at 9 bases. Germline assignment: CDR1 SGHTA and CDR2 FQGNSA. This CDR3 region has 15 residues. The CDR3 DNA reads TGTGCCAGCAGCATAGCCGGGACAGGGAACTATGGCTACACCTTC. This encodes CASSIAGTGNYGYTF.

At least ten counts were recorded for this clonotype. The CDR3 protein is CASSLRLADGTDTQYF. DNA for the CDR3: TGTGCCAGCAGCCTGCGACTAGCGGATGGCACAGATACGCAGTATTTT. The chain joins TRBV4-2 to TRBJ2-3, with 9 nucleotides matching TRBD2. CDR1 LGHNA and CDR2 YNFKEQ come from the germline V gene. This CDR3 has 16 amino acids. Trimming cost V 4 bases and J 1 base; bases outside gene matches: 6.

This clonotype was picked up many times. CDR3 sequence reads: CASSEATGGGADTQYF. As DNA, the CDR3 is TGTGCCAGCAGTGAAGCAACGGGAGGGGGGGCAGATACGCAGTATTTT. V gene TRBV6-1 combines with J gene TRBJ2-3; TRBD2 agrees at 8 bases. CDR3 length equals 16 residues. V shed 0 bases and J 4 bases; nucleotides not matched to a gene: 6. CDR1 MNHNS and CDR2 SASEGT come from the germline V gene.

This clonotype was recorded many times. This chain connects TRBV29-1 to TRBJ2-1, with 14 bases lining up with TRBD2. The junction had 17 bases not matched to a gene; V was cut back by 4 bases and J by 0 bases. The CDR3 extends over 21 amino acids. Germline V lookup: CDR1 SQVTM, CDR2 ANQGSEA. The CDR3 nucleotides read TGCAGCGTTGGAGGTGGGTACTTCGGGACTAGCGGGAGTCGCTCCTACAATGAGCAGTTCTTC. This gives the protein CSVGGGYFGTSGSRSYNEQFF.

This clonotype was picked up many times. V usage is TRBV5-1 and J usage is TRBJ1-2; 10 positions match TRBD1. Per the germline V gene, CDR1 is SGHRS and CDR2 is YFSETQ. V dropped 0 bases and J dropped 3; count of bases not matched to a gene: 2. CDR3 size: 15 residues. CDR3 sequence: CASSLGQGAYYGYTF. Here the CDR3 DNA reads TGCGCCAGCAGCTTGGGACAGGGGGCCTACTATGGCTACACCTTC.

The rearrangement uses TRBV20-1 and TRBJ1-5; no reliable D call. Germline-derived CDR1 and CDR2 are DFQATT and SNEGSKA (reference sequence). The CDR3 is 13 amino acids. Trimming pared 0 bases from V and 4 bases from J, leaving 7 bases between. The CDR3 here is CSARDPANQPQHF. The CDR3 DNA is TGCAGTGCTAGAGATCCGGCGAATCAGCCCCAGCATTTT.

The sample holds many counts of this clonotype. The V call is TRBV20-1, the J call TRBJ2-1; D call uncertain. Trimming stripped 6 bases from V and 2 bases from J, with 11 bases between. The CDR3 contains 13 residues. The germline gives CDR1 DFQATT, CDR2 SNEGSKA (reference sequence). CDR3 protein: CSAPLGPYNEQFF. The CDR3, as DNA: TGCAGTGCCCCCTTGGGCCCCTACAATGAGCAGTTCTTC.

This clonotype has at least ten counts. The CDR3 DNA sequence: TGTGCCAGCAGTCACATGAACACTGAAGCTTTCTTT. Translated: CASSHMNTEAFF. The chain uses TRBV7-9 and TRBJ1-1; D call uncertain. V was cut by 6 bases and J by 0 bases, with 5 bases left in between. This CDR3 has 12 amino acids. Germline loops: CDR1 SEHNR, CDR2 FQNEAQ (reference sequence). The whole variable domain, filled in from reference TRBV7-9 and TRBJ1-1, reads DTGVSQNPRHKITKRGQNVTFRCDPISEHNRLYWYRQTLGQGPEFLTYFQNEAQLEKSRLLSDRFSAERPKGSFSTLEIQRTEQGDSAMYLCASSHMNTEAFFGQGTRLTVV.

This clonotype was seen just once. This sequence may be a read error, since a much larger clone differs from it by one base. The chain employs TRBV5-1 and TRBJ2-7; D not certain. Per germline, CDR1 SGHRS and CDR2 YFSETQ. V was cut by 6 bases and J by 3 bases, with 7 bases left in between. The CDR3 runs to 11 residues. In DNA form, the CDR3 reads TGCGCCAGCAAGGGCGACTACGAGCAGTACTTC. This codes for CASKGDYEQYF.

The rearrangement joins TRBV20-1 to TRBJ2-5, with D perhaps matching TRBD2 (6 bases). V lost 6 bases, J lost 5 bases, and 10 bases lay in between. CDR1 DFQATT and CDR2 SNEGSKA come from the germline V gene (reference sequence). The CDR3 sequence is 11 residues long. The CDR3 DNA reads TGCAGTGCCCAGGAGGGGGAGACCCAGTACTTC. It specifies CSAQEGETQYF.

This clonotype was seen at least ten times. The chain combines TRBV3-1 with TRBJ2-1, with 10 nucleotides matching TRBD2. The V and J ends lost 6 bases and 5 bases, in that order; junction bases with no gene match: 7. Per germline, CDR1 LGHDT and CDR2 YNNKEL (reference sequence). This CDR3 contains 15 residues. This CDR3 reads CASRSGRANNNEQFF. Written as DNA, the CDR3 is TGTGCCAGCAGGAGCGGGAGGGCCAATAACAATGAGCAGTTCTTC.

This clonotype was seen a few times. A much bigger clone sits one base away, suggesting this may be a read error. V usage is TRBV4-1 and J usage is TRBJ2-7; D is ambiguous. Trimming left V 8 bases short and J 2 bases short, with 19 bases between. The CDR3 runs to 15 residues. The germline CDR1 and CDR2 sequences are MGHRA and YSYEKL. The CDR3 DNA follows: TGCGCCAGCCAAATGGGCCCCAAAGTGCCCTACGAGCAGTACTTC. Translation gives CASQMGPKVPYEQYF.

J is TRBJ2-1 and V is TRBV3-1, with D unclear. Trimming removed 6 bases at V and 7 bases at J, with 16 bases between. Germline V gene data show CDR1 as LGHDT and CDR2 as YNNKEL (reference sequence). This CDR3 region has 14 residues. The CDR3 coding sequence is TGTGCCAGCAGAGCCGCCGACCGCATGAATGAGCAGTTCTTC. Protein product: CASRAADRMNEQFF.

The genes are TRBV4-1 and TRBJ2-1, with a tentative D call TRBD1 (6 bases). V lost 1 base to trimming and J lost 6 bases, with 13 bases between them. CDR1 MGHRA and CDR2 YSYEKL come from the germline V gene. This CDR3 region has 15 residues. CDR3 amino acids: CASSQGSGVSNEQFF. CDR3 bases: TGCGCCAGCAGCCAAGGGTCAGGGGTCAGCAATGAGCAGTTCTTC.

On this clonotype itself: This may stem from a read error, because a much larger clone lies one nucleotide away. The gene calls are TRBV12-3 or TRBV12-4 and TRBJ2-7; 10 bases map to TRBD2. The CDR3 is 14 amino acids. V dropped 3 bases and J dropped 5; count of bases not matched to a gene: 4. The CDR3 region is CASSFSSGSHEQYF. CDR3 in DNA: TGTGCCAGCAGTTTCTCTAGCGGGAGCCACGAGCAGTACTTC.